This T cell receptor beta chain came from a study of T cells in Graves' hyperthyroidism and ophthalmopathy. Study as a whole: Sampling of peripheral blood happened at initial diagnosis, prior to any treatment.

Amplification of TCR beta CDR3 regions was performed using RNA transcripts as template. First-round RT-PCR of the TCR CDR3 relied on the HTBI primer set. One entry per CDR3 protein, called by TCRdb with MiXCR from the multiplex PCR reads. Of 330,000 or so distinct CDR3 sequences in the sample, around 19% are singletons; the top ten hold less than 40%. Ophthalmopathy cases met thresholds of Clinical Activity Score at least 3, NOSPECS grade at least 4 and duration under 3 months. Uncontrolled infections, other autoimmune diseases, pregnancy or lactation led to exclusion of patients. Clinical symptoms, serum thyroxine and TRAb, thyroid ultrasound and orbital computed tomography were used for the diagnoses. This CDR3 has 13 residues. V was clipped by 6 bases and J by 4 bases, with 12 bases between them. CDR1 is MGHRA and CDR2 is YSYEKL in the germline V gene.

The chain joins TRBV4-1 to TRBJ2-5; no reliable D call. Specimen: blood. The origin of this receptor is a man over 45 with Graves' ophthalmopathy. CDR3 sequence reads: CASSYGILETQYF. Here the CDR3 DNA reads TGCGCCAGCAGTTACGGAATCCTAGAGACCCAGTACTTC.